This T cell receptor beta chain was observed in a study of shared clonotypes between healthy human individuals. V lost 1 base, J lost 6 bases, and 4 bases stayed unmatched. Germline CDR1 reads GTSNPN; CDR2 reads SVGIG (reference sequence). This CDR3 region has 13 residues. The protocol was immunoSEQ multiplex PCR, while the TCRdb copy is restricted to in-frame clones and leaves out a portion. The sample shows hundreds of thousands of clones, roughly 72% of them seen only once. The receptor comes from a woman aged 30 to 39 in good health. V gene TRBV30 combines with J gene TRBJ1-2; TRBD1 agrees at 8 bases. The sequenced sample was memory CD4+ T cells sorted from blood. The sample's subset: CD45RA-negative fraction. CDR3 DNA: TGTGCCTGGAGTGGGACAGGGTTCCATGGCTACACCTTC. Amino acids: CAWSGTGFHGYTF.